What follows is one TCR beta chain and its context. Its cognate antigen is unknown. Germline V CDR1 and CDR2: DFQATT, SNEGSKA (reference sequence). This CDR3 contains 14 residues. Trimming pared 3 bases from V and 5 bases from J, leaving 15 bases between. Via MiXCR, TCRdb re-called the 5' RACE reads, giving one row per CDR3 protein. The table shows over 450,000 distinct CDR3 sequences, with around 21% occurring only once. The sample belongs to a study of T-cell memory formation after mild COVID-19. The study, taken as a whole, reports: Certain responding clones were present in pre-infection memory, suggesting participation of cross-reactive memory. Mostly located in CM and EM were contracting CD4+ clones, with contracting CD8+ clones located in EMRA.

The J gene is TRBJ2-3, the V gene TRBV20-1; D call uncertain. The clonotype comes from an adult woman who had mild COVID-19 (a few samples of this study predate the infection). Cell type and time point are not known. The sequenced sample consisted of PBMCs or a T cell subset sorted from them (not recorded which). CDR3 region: CSARDLPPGDTQYF. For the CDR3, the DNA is TGCAGTGCTAGGGACCTACCCCCCGGAGATACGCAGTATTTT.